The rows below give T cell receptor beta chains drawn from one sample of a study of cytomegalovirus exposure and HLA in healthy donors. Clones were read by immunoSEQ multiplex PCR, and TCRdb kept only the in-frame ones, dropping some. The sample gives about 160,000 clones, around 81% of which show up once; about 13% is in the top ten. The material sequenced was PBMCs. The receptors come from a woman in her fifties or sixties in good health and CMV-seronegative. Each CDR3 is given with its conserved first and last residue. The D gene is left open where the match is weak.

V: TRBV9; D: TRBD1; CDR3: CASSEGQGAPKNIQYF
V: TRBV7-3; D: TRBD2; CDR3: CASSPTSQNEQFF
V: TRBV4-1; D: .; CDR3: CASSQELGSYEQYF
V: TRBV6-1; D: TRBD1; CDR3: CASIEDRGWSPLHF
V: TRBV27; D: .; CDR3: CASSLAGHTGELFF
V: TRBV4-2; D: .; CDR3: CASSQVVGTGQETQYF
V: TRBV9; D: TRBD1; CDR3: CASSPWTGGSESPLHF
V: TRBV5-5; D: .; CDR3: CASSFGPTGGTGNTIYF
V: TRBV18; D: .; CDR3: CASSRSKDLNTEAFF
V: TRBV28; D: TRBD1; CDR3: CASSRQGILYGYTF
V: TRBV10-3; D: TRBD1; CDR3: CAISGDRGNEQYF
V: TRBV4-2; D: .; CDR3: CASSPLTGSSTDTQYF
V: TRBV19; D: .; CDR3: CASSKGASPLHF